This entry lists 15 T cell receptor beta chains sequenced from one sample in a study of blood T cell repertoires in COVID-19. The data were produced by immunoSEQ multiplex PCR, yet TCRdb's version contains in-frame clones alone and is incomplete. The data hold 90,000 to 120,000 clones, with just over 90% observed a single time. Sequencing was carried out using peripheral blood. The receptors derive from a woman under 40 with acute or convalescent COVID-19.

This clone was picked up a small number of times. This chain links TRBV10-3 with TRBJ1-1, with 10 bases fitting TRBD1. Per germline, CDR1 ENHRY and CDR2 SYGVKD. V gave up 4 bases and J gave up 5 bases; unmatched junction bases: 4. The CDR3 has 14 residues. The CDR3 DNA sequence: TGTGCCATCAGTGCTTGGGACAGGGGAACTGAAGCTTTCTTT. This encodes CAISAWDRGTEAFF.

Only a few counts were recorded for this clone. The chain recombines TRBV19 with TRBJ2-5, with D tentatively TRBD2 (6 bases). The CDR3 contains 13 residues. CDR1 LNHDA and CDR2 SQIVND come from the germline V gene (reference sequence). With 5 bases removed from V and 2 bases from J, the gap between germline ends came to 9 bases. CDR3 sequence (DNA): TGTGCCAGTAGTTCGGCGGGGCAAGAGACCCAGTACTTC. This sequence encodes CASSSAGQETQYF.

The DNA for the CDR3 is TGTGCCAGTAGTATAGCGCGTTCGGGGAACACTGAAGCTTTCTTT. As protein: CASSIARSGNTEAFF. The gene calls are TRBV19 and TRBJ1-1, with D unclear. Between the trimmed V and J ends, which lost 1 base and 1 base, there was a span of 10 bases. Germline loops: CDR1 LNHDA, CDR2 SQIVND (reference sequence). This CDR3 has 15 amino acids.

The chain has TRBV5-5 and TRBJ1-1; TRBD1 might be the D (5 bases). Deletions cut 2 bases from V and 2 bases from J, with 13 bases between. Germline assignment: CDR1 SGHKS and CDR2 YYEKEE (reference sequence). The CDR3 runs to 15 residues. This CDR3 is CASSFRGAGNTEAFF. CDR3 DNA: TGTGCCAGCAGCTTTCGGGGCGCGGGAAACACTGAAGCTTTCTTT.

V usage is TRBV4-3 and J usage is TRBJ2-4, with 7 positions matching TRBD2. Germline values: CDR1 LGHNA, CDR2 YSLEER. The junction had 5 bases not matched to a gene; V was cut back by 0 bases and J by 0 bases. CDR3 length: 17 amino acids. CDR3 loop: CASSQERGRLAKNIQYF. The DNA of the CDR3 is TGCGCCAGCAGCCAAGAGCGCGGGAGATTAGCCAAAAACATTCAGTACTTC.

The chain carries TRBV3-1 (or the pseudogene TRBV3-2) and TRBJ2-7, with a possible D match to TRBD2 (6 bases). Trimming left V 1 base short and J 6 bases short, with 13 bases between. This CDR3 has 14 residues. Germline lookup yields CDR1 LGHDT and CDR2 YNNKEL (reference sequence). The CDR3 here is CASSQASGASEQYF. The CDR3 DNA follows: TGTGCCAGCAGCCAAGCCTCGGGAGCCTCCGAGCAGTACTTC.

The chain links TRBV27 to TRBJ1-1, with a tentative D call TRBD1 (6 bases). Trimming took 2 bases from V and 4 from J, leaving 14 bases between them. The CDR3 is made up of 15 amino acids. Germline lookup yields CDR1 MNHEY and CDR2 SMNVEV (reference sequence). The CDR3 region has the DNA TGTGCCAGCAGTTTACCCTACAGGGAGGGCACTGAAGCTTTCTTT. Residues: CASSLPYREGTEAFF.

As DNA, the CDR3 is TGTGCCAGCATTCAAAGGACAGGGGGATGGACTGAAGCTTTCTTT. This codes for CASIQRTGGWTEAFF. The rearrangement joins TRBV6-5 to TRBJ1-1, with 10 bases matching TRBD1. Germline lookup yields CDR1 MNHEY and CDR2 SVGAGI. This CDR3 has 15 amino acids. J was trimmed by 5 bases and V by 7 bases; bases with no gene match: 10.

This clone was recorded only once. V gene TRBV10-2 combines with J gene TRBJ2-7, with TRBD2 matching 12 bases. Germline CDR1 reads WSHSY; CDR2 reads SAAADI. V shed 0 bases, J shed 2 bases, and the junction held 5 bases outside the gene matches. This CDR3 is 17 amino acids long. CDR3 residues: CASSESWASGRAYEQYF. In nucleotides, the CDR3 is TGCGCCAGCAGTGAGTCGTGGGCTAGCGGGAGGGCCTACGAGCAGTACTTC.

The gene calls are TRBV11-2 and TRBJ2-7; possible D gene TRBD1, 6 bases. This CDR3 has 15 amino acids. CDR1 SGHAT and CDR2 FQNNGV come from the germline V gene. Trimming cost V 5 bases and J 5 bases, with 19 bases left between them. Here the CDR3 reads CASSPTPARGNEQYF. The CDR3 nucleotides are TGTGCCAGCAGCCCCACCCCGGCCAGGGGCAACGAGCAGTACTTC.

The chain is built from TRBV5-1 and TRBJ2-3; TRBD1 is a possible D gene (5 bases). Looked up from germline, CDR1 is SGHRS and CDR2 is YFSETQ. The CDR3 extends over 16 amino acids. V was shortened by 1 base and J by 1 base, with 13 bases between the two germline ends. Here the CDR3 reads CASSLWGGAGTDTQYF. Here the CDR3 DNA reads TGCGCCAGCAGCTTGTGGGGTGGGGCTGGCACAGATACGCAGTATTTT.

The chain employs TRBV4-3 and TRBJ2-7; D is perhaps TRBD2 (7 bases). The CDR3 covers 15 residues. From germline, CDR1 is LGHNA and CDR2 YSLEER. V was pared by 1 base and J by 4 bases, with 14 bases between. The CDR3 region has the DNA TGCGCCAGCAGCCAAGGAGGGGGGGCCGTTTACGAGCAGTACTTC. It yields the protein CASSQGGGAVYEQYF.

The CDR3 DNA reads as TGTGCCACCAGCCCGCGACTAGCGCGACTAGATACGCAGTATTTT. Amino acids: CATSPRLARLDTQYF. This sequence joins TRBV15 and TRBJ2-3; TRBD2 matches 8 bases. The germline CDR1 and CDR2 sequences are LNHNV and YYDKDF (reference sequence). The CDR3 loop spans 15 amino acids. With 5 bases clipped from V and 5 bases from J, the junction kept 9 bases outside the gene matches.

The rearrangement uses TRBV25-1 and TRBJ2-2; 10 nucleotides agree with TRBD1. The junction had 9 bases not matched to a gene; V was cut back by 6 bases and J by 5 bases. Germline V lookup: CDR1 MGHDK, CDR2 SYGVNS. CDR3 length equals 16 residues. The CDR3 region is CASRNPRTGGTGELFF. The CDR3 DNA reads as TGTGCCAGCAGAAATCCGAGGACAGGGGGAACCGGGGAGCTGTTTTTT.

This chain uses TRBV30 with TRBJ1-3; no reliable D call. Trimming pared 1 base from V and 2 bases from J, leaving 9 bases between. The CDR3 runs to 14 residues. Germline loops: CDR1 GTSNPN, CDR2 SVGIG (reference sequence). The CDR3 DNA reads as TGTGCCTGGAGTGAGAGGTCCGCTGGAAACACCATATATTTT. Translating it yields CAWSERSAGNTIYF. The whole variable domain, remainder taken from reference TRBV30 and TRBJ1-3, is SQTIHQWPATLVQPVGSPLSLECTVEGTSNPNLYWYRQAAGRGLQLLFYSVGIGQISSEVPQNLSASRPQDRQFILSSKKLLLSDSGFYLCAWSERSAGNTIYFGEGSWLTVV.